These 14 T cell receptor beta chains originate from one sample sequenced in a study of cytomegalovirus exposure and HLA in healthy donors. PCR was performed using 60 Vbeta and 13 Jbeta primers. Produced via immunoSEQ multiplex PCR; TCRdb's table is partial and in-frame only. This sample has over 65,000 clones, with around three quarters found just once. The sequenced material came from PBMCs. All receptors come from a woman aged 40 to 50 in good health and CMV-seronegative.

This clone occurred once. This sequence joins TRBV7-9 and TRBJ1-6; 10 nucleotides agree with TRBD1. CDR3 size: 14 residues. The germline CDR1 and CDR2 sequences are SEHNR and FQNEAQ (reference sequence). The V gene end was trimmed by 6 bases and the J gene end by 10 bases; junction bases not matched to a gene: 6. The CDR3 region is CASSSDRGHSPLHF. In nucleotides, the CDR3 is TGTGCCAGCAGTTCTGACAGGGGGCACTCACCCCTCCACTTT.

This clone has only a few counts. The gene calls are TRBV6-1 and TRBJ2-7; TRBD2 is a possible D gene (6 bases). Trimming took off 6 bases at V and 4 bases at J, with 13 bases between the two ends. This CDR3 spans 13 amino acids. CDR1 and CDR2 from the germline V gene are MNHNS and SASEGT. CDR3 in DNA: TGTGCCAGCAGGGAGGGACGGGGTTACGAGCAGTACTTC. Its translation is CASREGRGYEQYF.

This clone was seen only a few times. This chain joins TRBV10-2 and TRBJ2-5, with a tentative D call TRBD1 (6 bases). V lost 2 bases and J lost 1, with 8 bases in between. In germline, CDR1 is WSHSY, CDR2 SAAADI. This CDR3 is built from 14 residues. The CDR3: CASSEGQLQETQYF. In DNA form, the CDR3 reads TGCGCCAGCAGTGAGGGACAGCTCCAAGAGACCCAGTACTTC.

The gene calls are TRBV29-1 and TRBJ1-1; D is ambiguous. Trimming pared 2 bases from V and 5 bases from J, leaving 12 bases between. CDR1 and CDR2 from the germline V gene are SQVTM and ANQGSEA. The length of the CDR3 is 13 residues. The DNA for the CDR3 is TGCAGCGTTGAATGGCAGTTCGGGACTGAAGCTTTCTTT. Encoded protein: CSVEWQFGTEAFF.

Only one count was recorded for this clone. The V call is TRBV15, the J call TRBJ1-5; weak D call: TRBD1 (5 bases). The germline V and J ends were trimmed by 0 bases and 0 bases, with 9 bases remaining between them. CDR1 and CDR2 (germline): LNHNV, YYDKDF (reference sequence). The CDR3 loop spans 16 amino acids. The CDR3, as DNA: TGTGCCACCAGCAGAGACGACAGTACTAGCAATCAGCCCCAGCATTTT. Residues: CATSRDDSTSNQPQHF.

The chain combines TRBV6-5 with TRBJ2-3, with a weak D call TRBD2 (5 bases). The CDR3 is made up of 14 amino acids. Germline V gives CDR1 MNHEY, CDR2 SVGAGI. Trimming left V 6 bases short and J 0 bases short, with 10 bases between. The CDR3 DNA is TGTGCCAGCAGGGACTCCCGAAGCACAGATACGCAGTATTTT. As protein: CASRDSRSTDTQYF.

The rearrangement joins TRBV4-1 to TRBJ2-3; 9 positions agree with TRBD2. This CDR3 region has 16 residues. The germline gives CDR1 MGHRA, CDR2 YSYEKL. After removal of 4 bases from V and 2 bases from J, the junction contained 7 bases not matched to a gene. DNA for the CDR3: TGCGCCAGCAGCCGCCCACTAGCGGGTCTCACAGATACGCAGTATTTT. Translated, it gives CASSRPLAGLTDTQYF.

The chain carries TRBV9 and TRBJ1-4, with 8 bases that match TRBD1. In germline, CDR1 is SGDLS, CDR2 YYNGEE. J lost 1 base, V lost 2 bases, and 7 bases had no gene match. There are 17 residues in the CDR3. The CDR3 loop is CASSVRGQGITNEKLFF. The DNA for the CDR3 is TGTGCCAGCAGCGTCCGCGGACAGGGTATAACTAATGAAAAACTGTTTTTT. The complete variable domain, with remaining parts taken from reference TRBV9 and TRBJ1-4, reads DSGVTQTPKHLITATGQRVTLRCSPRSGDLSVYWYQQSLDQGLQFLIQYYNGEERAKGNILERFSAQQFPDLHSELNLSSLELGDSALYFCASSVRGQGITNEKLFFGSGTQLSVL.

The chain joins TRBV13 to TRBJ1-6; D gene ambiguous. Trimming removed 3 bases from V and 6 bases from J, with 18 bases in between. CDR3 length equals 17 residues. Germline CDR1 PRHDT, CDR2 FYEKMQ (reference sequence). Here the CDR3 reads CASSFSVGRESNSPLHF. DNA of the CDR3: TGTGCCAGCAGCTTCTCGGTAGGGAGGGAGAGTAATTCACCCCTCCACTTT.

This chain uses TRBV10-3 with TRBJ2-7; D might be TRBD2 (6 bases). V was pared by 10 bases and J by 3 bases, with 25 bases between. The germline CDR1 and CDR2 sequences are ENHRY and SYGVKD. The CDR3 contains 16 residues. CDR3 amino acids: CATQGPGGQGGYEQYF. In DNA, the CDR3 is TGTGCCACCCAGGGACCTGGAGGGCAGGGAGGCTACGAGCAGTACTTC.

The V and J genes are TRBV9 and TRBJ2-7; 8 bases agree with TRBD1. Germline V gene lookup returns CDR1 SGDLS and CDR2 YYNGEE. There are 14 residues in the CDR3. Losses at the gene ends were 4 bases for V and 0 bases for J; bases not matched to a gene: 3. This chain's CDR3 is CASSKGQVSYEQYF. The CDR3 DNA is TGTGCCAGCAGCAAGGGACAGGTCTCCTACGAGCAGTACTTC. Based on the CDR3 plus reference TRBV9 and TRBJ2-7, the full variable domain is DSGVTQTPKHLITATGQRVTLRCSPRSGDLSVYWYQQSLDQGLQFLIQYYNGEERAKGNILERFSAQQFPDLHSELNLSSLELGDSALYFCASSKGQVSYEQYFGPGTRLTVT.

This clone has only one observation. The chain links TRBV5-6 to TRBJ2-1; tentatively, D is TRBD2 (5 bases). Trimming removed 0 bases at V and 3 bases at J, with 10 bases between. This CDR3 has 15 residues. Germline CDR1 reads SGHDT; CDR2 reads YYEEEE. CDR3 loop: CASSLASGFYNEQFF. The CDR3 bases are TGTGCCAGCAGCTTGGCCAGCGGATTCTACAATGAGCAGTTCTTC.

The rearrangement uses TRBV6-1 and TRBJ2-3; weak D call: TRBD2 (5 bases). Germline-derived CDR1 and CDR2 are MNHNS and SASEGT. The CDR3 spans 16 residues. V lost 4 bases and J 0 bases, leaving 14 bases between the germline ends. As DNA, the CDR3 is TGTGCCAGCAGTGGAGGTAGCGCCACAAGCACAGATACGCAGTATTTT. It codes for CASSGGSATSTDTQYF.

The chain links TRBV19 to TRBJ1-3, with D possibly being TRBD1 (6 bases). V dropped 10 bases and J dropped 0 bases, with 28 bases sitting between them. The germline V gene encodes CDR1 LNHDA and CDR2 SQIVND (reference sequence). This CDR3 region has 19 residues. As DNA, the CDR3 is TGTGCCACCTCGCAATCTGGCGGGGGCAGGAGAGCCTCTGGAAACACCATATATTTT. Translation: CATSQSGGGRRASGNTIYF.